These 14 T cell receptor beta chains were all obtained from the same sample, sequenced in a study of cytomegalovirus exposure and HLA in healthy donors. The PCR had 60 Vbeta and 13 Jbeta primers. TCRdb's copy holds only in-frame clones and misses some; the assay was immunoSEQ multiplex PCR. The top ten hold roughly 6% of the sample, which has 190,000 or so clones, 80% to 85% seen once. The sample comprised PBMCs. Receptors originate from a woman aged 45 to 65 in good health and CMV-seropositive.

The V call is TRBV7-9, the J call TRBJ2-5; D might be TRBD2 (5 bases). V shed 11 bases and J shed 2 bases, with 12 bases lying between them. CDR3 length: 12 amino acids. Germline CDR1 is SEHNR and CDR2 is FQNEAQ (reference sequence). The CDR3, as DNA: TGTGCCGCCGGACTCTTGCAAGAGACCCAGTACTTC. Amino acid sequence: CAAGLLQETQYF. Filled out from reference TRBV7-9 and TRBJ2-5, the complete variable domain reads DTGVSQNPRHKITKRGQNVTFRCDPISEHNRLYWYRQTLGQGPEFLTYFQNEAQLEKSRLLSDRFSAERPKGSFSTLEIQRTEQGDSAMYLCAAGLLQETQYFGPGTRLLVL.

The chain joins TRBV7-9 to TRBJ1-4; maybe TRBD1 (5 bases). CDR3 length equals 14 residues. In germline, CDR1 is SEHNR, CDR2 FQNEAQ (reference sequence). V shed 5 bases and J shed 0 bases, with 7 bases lying between them. The DNA for the CDR3 is TGTGCCAGCAGCACCAGGGCAACTAATGAAAAACTGTTTTTT. Amino acids: CASSTRATNEKLFF. The full variable domain, in which reference TRBV7-9 and TRBJ1-4 provide the parts outside the CDR3, is DTGVSQNPRHKITKRGQNVTFRCDPISEHNRLYWYRQTLGQGPEFLTYFQNEAQLEKSRLLSDRFSAERPKGSFSTLEIQRTEQGDSAMYLCASSTRATNEKLFFGSGTQLSVL.

The gene calls are TRBV27 and TRBJ2-2; TRBD1 matches 7 bases. CDR1 is MNHEY, CDR2 SMNVEV, per germline (reference sequence). J gave up 7 bases and V 3 bases, and 17 bases lay outside the gene matches. The CDR3 extends over 18 amino acids. The CDR3 here is CASSFSHGTALGGGELFF. The CDR3 bases are TGTGCCAGCAGTTTCTCACACGGGACAGCACTAGGGGGCGGGGAGCTGTTTTTT.

The rearrangement uses TRBV5-1 and TRBJ1-1; the match to TRBD1 covers 9 bases. The germline V gene encodes CDR1 SGHRS and CDR2 YFSETQ. After removal of 5 bases from V and 2 bases from J, the junction contained 4 bases not matched to a gene. This CDR3 has 14 amino acids. The CDR3 DNA reads as TGCGCCAGCAGGACAGGGGGGGGAAACACTGAAGCTTTCTTT. It yields the protein CASRTGGGNTEAFF.

The rearrangement joins TRBV7-9 to TRBJ1-1; D possibly corresponds to TRBD1 (5 bases). V lost 5 bases to trimming and J lost 0 bases, with 13 bases between them. Germline lookup yields CDR1 SEHNR and CDR2 FQNEAQ (reference sequence). There are 15 residues in the CDR3. The DNA for the CDR3 is TGTGCCAGCAGCCCCCTGGGGGGAATGAACACTGAAGCTTTCTTT. Translation: CASSPLGGMNTEAFF.

This rearrangement joins TRBV29-1 to TRBJ2-3, with 9 bases fitting TRBD2. CDR3 length: 16 residues. Per germline, CDR1 SQVTM and CDR2 ANQGSEA. The trim removed 1 base at V and 9 bases at J, leaving 14 bases unmatched. This CDR3 reads CSVEGPERGAFGTQYF. The CDR3 DNA reads as TGCAGCGTTGAAGGCCCCGAGCGGGGGGCCTTCGGGACGCAGTATTTT.

The V call is TRBV18, the J call TRBJ2-1; 12 positions agree with TRBD2. The trim removed 6 bases at V and 3 bases at J, leaving 3 bases unmatched. The germline CDR1 and CDR2 sequences are KGHSH and LQKENI. The CDR3 covers 15 residues. CDR3 in amino acids: CASSPTSGSYNEQFF. CDR3 DNA: TGTGCCAGCTCTCCGACTAGCGGGAGCTACAATGAGCAGTTCTTC.

The chain employs TRBV2 and TRBJ2-5; 9 bases fit TRBD1. This CDR3 contains 14 residues. Germline lookup yields CDR1 SNHLY and CDR2 FYNNEI. After removal of 4 bases from V and 4 bases from J, the junction contained 4 bases not matched to a gene. CDR3 DNA sequence: TGTGCCAGCAGTGGGGCGGGACAGGGAGAGACCCAGTACTTC. Amino acid sequence: CASSGAGQGETQYF.

The chain joins TRBV9 to TRBJ1-5; 11 bases agree with TRBD1. The CDR3 is made up of 14 amino acids. V shed 2 bases and J 13 bases; nucleotides not matched to a gene: 8. The germline gives CDR1 SGDLS, CDR2 YYNGEE. CDR3 residues: CASSVGSGTGGQHF. CDR3 DNA: TGTGCCAGCAGCGTTGGCTCCGGGACAGGGGGGCAGCATTTT.

The rearrangement joins TRBV27 to TRBJ2-1, with D tentatively TRBD2 (6 bases). V was pared by 2 bases and J by 9 bases, with 20 bases between. The V gene's germline CDR1 is MNHEY and CDR2 SMNVEV (reference sequence). The CDR3 spans 16 residues. As DNA, the CDR3 is TGTGCCAGCAGTTTACTATTGGGGGGAATGAGGGGTGAGCAGTTCTTC. It encodes CASSLLLGGMRGEQFF.

V and J are TRBV28 and TRBJ1-5, with D uncertain. V lost 7 bases to trimming and J lost 5 bases, with 18 bases between them. The CDR3 is 15 amino acids. Per the germline V gene, CDR1 is MDHEN and CDR2 is SYDVKM. The CDR3 DNA sequence: TGTGCCAGCACCTCGAGGACTGGGGTAGATCAGCCCCAGCATTTT. Translation: CASTSRTGVDQPQHF.

V is TRBV10-3 and J is TRBJ2-2, with a possible D match to TRBD1 (6 bases). The CDR3 consists of 16 residues. V was pared by 6 bases and J by 0 bases, with 14 bases between. Germline loops: CDR1 ENHRY, CDR2 SYGVKD. The CDR3 DNA is TGTGCCATCAGCGCAGGGGTCCCTTCGAACACCGGGGAGCTGTTTTTT. Translated, it gives CAISAGVPSNTGELFF.

The J gene is TRBJ2-5, the V gene TRBV4-2; the D gene is possibly TRBD2 (5 bases). Trimming removed 1 base at V and 3 bases at J, with 12 bases between. The length of the CDR3 is 15 residues. Germline CDR1 reads LGHNA; CDR2 reads YNFKEQ. The CDR3 sequence: CASSQGLGSEETQYF. The CDR3 coding sequence is TGTGCCAGCAGCCAAGGATTAGGTAGCGAAGAGACCCAGTACTTC.

Only one count was recorded for this clone. Other DNA sequences of this sample code for an identical CDR3. The chain employs TRBV19 and TRBJ1-5; 7 nucleotides agree with TRBD1. This CDR3 contains 14 residues. Per the germline V gene, CDR1 is LNHDA and CDR2 is SQIVND (reference sequence). Germline trimming cut 4 bases from V and 2 bases from J; bases unmatched to any gene: 2. The CDR3, as DNA: TGTGCCAGTAGTACCACAGGGGGCAATCAGCCCCAGCATTTT. Its protein is CASSTTGGNQPQHF. The full variable domain, rest sourced from reference TRBV19 and TRBJ1-5, is DGGITQSPKYLFRKEGQNVTLSCEQNLNHDAMYWYRQDPGQGLRLIYYSQIVNDFQKGDIAEGYSVSREKKESFPLTVTSAQKNPTAFYLCASSTTGGNQPQHFGDGTRLSIL.